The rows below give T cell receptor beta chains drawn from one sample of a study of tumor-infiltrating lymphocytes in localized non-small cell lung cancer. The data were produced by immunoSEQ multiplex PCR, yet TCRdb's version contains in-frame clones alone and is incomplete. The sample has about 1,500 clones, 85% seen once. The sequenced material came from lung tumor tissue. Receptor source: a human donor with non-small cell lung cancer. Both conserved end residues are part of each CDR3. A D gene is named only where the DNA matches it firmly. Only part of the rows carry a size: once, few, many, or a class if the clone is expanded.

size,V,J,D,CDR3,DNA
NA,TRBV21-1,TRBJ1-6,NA,CASSGDSPLHF,TGTGCCAGCAGCGGCGATTCACCCCTCCACTTT
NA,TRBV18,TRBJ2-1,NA,CASSPGAEKDNEQFF,TGTGCCAGCTCACCAGGGGCAGAGAAAGACAATGAGCAGTTCTTC
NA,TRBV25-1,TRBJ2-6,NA,CASSRSGANVLTF,TGTGCCAGCAGCCGCTCTGGGGCCAACGTCCTGACTTTC
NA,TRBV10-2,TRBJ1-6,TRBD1,CASSELTGLGSPLHF,TGCGCCAGCAGTGAGTTGACAGGGCTTGGGTCACCCCTCCACTTT
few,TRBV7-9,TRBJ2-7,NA,CASSPPDRYEQYF,TGTGCCAGCAGCCCCCCCGACCGCTACGAGCAGTACTTC
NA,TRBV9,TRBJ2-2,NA,CASAGTNTGELFF,TGTGCCAGTGCAGGGACCAACACCGGGGAGCTGTTTTTT
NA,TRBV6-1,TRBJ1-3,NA,CASRSSGNTIYF,TGTGCCAGCAGGAGCTCTGGAAACACCATATATTTT
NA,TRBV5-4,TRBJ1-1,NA,CASSLNQRNTEAFF,TGTGCCAGCAGCTTAAATCAGCGGAACACTGAAGCTTTCTTT
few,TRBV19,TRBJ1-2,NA,CASSISYDGYTF,TGTGCCAGTAGTATAAGCTACGATGGCTACACCTTC
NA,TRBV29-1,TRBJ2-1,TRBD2,CSVDGGGVEEQFF,TGCAGCGTTGACGGCGGGGGGGTAGAGGAGCAGTTCTTC
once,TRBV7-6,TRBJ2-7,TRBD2,CASSLAAGGLQYF,TGTGCCAGCAGCTTAGCGGCGGGGGGGCTGCAGTACTTC
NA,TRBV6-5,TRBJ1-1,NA,CASSYSAQINTEAFF,TGTGCCAGCAGTTACTCCGCACAGATTAACACTGAAGCTTTCTTT
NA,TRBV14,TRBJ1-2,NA,CASSQNLFGDNYGYTF,TGTGCCAGCAGCCAAAACCTCTTTGGGGATAACTATGGCTACACCTTC
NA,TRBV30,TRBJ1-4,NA,CAWTMWGFNEKLFF,TGTGCCTGGACCATGTGGGGATTTAATGAAAAACTGTTTTTT
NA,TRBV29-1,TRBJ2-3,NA,CSVERGSADTQYF,TGCAGCGTTGAAAGGGGGTCCGCTGATACGCAGTATTTT
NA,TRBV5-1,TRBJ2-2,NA,CASSWGTPANTGELFF,TGCGCCAGCAGCTGGGGGACCCCCGCGAACACCGGGGAGCTGTTTTTT
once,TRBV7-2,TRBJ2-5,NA,CASSFGGPQETQYF,TGTGCCAGCAGCTTCGGCGGGCCTCAAGAGACCCAGTACTTC
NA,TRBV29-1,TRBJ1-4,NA,CSVGTGSTNEKLFF,TGCAGCGTTGGCACAGGGAGCACTAATGAAAAACTGTTTTTT